The source of this T cell receptor (beta chain) is a study of T cell changes during pregnancy in multiple sclerosis. Some clones are missing from TCRdb's copy, which holds only in-frame ones; the method was immunoSEQ multiplex PCR. The data hold 50,000 to 60,000 clones, with approximately 90% observed a single time. Sequenced here: CD4+ T cells from peripheral blood mononuclear cells, sampled in the first trimester of pregnancy. This receptor was taken from a female donor with multiple sclerosis, enrolled in a pregnancy study.

The CDR3 bases are TGCAGCGTTGCCCAGGGTTCCTACGAGCAGTACTTC. Protein: CSVAQGSYEQYF. The gene calls are TRBV29-1 and TRBJ2-7; perhaps TRBD1 as D (5 bases). Germline assignment: CDR1 SQVTM and CDR2 ANQGSEA. With 4 bases removed from V and 1 base from J, the gap between germline ends came to 8 bases. This CDR3 is 12 amino acids long.